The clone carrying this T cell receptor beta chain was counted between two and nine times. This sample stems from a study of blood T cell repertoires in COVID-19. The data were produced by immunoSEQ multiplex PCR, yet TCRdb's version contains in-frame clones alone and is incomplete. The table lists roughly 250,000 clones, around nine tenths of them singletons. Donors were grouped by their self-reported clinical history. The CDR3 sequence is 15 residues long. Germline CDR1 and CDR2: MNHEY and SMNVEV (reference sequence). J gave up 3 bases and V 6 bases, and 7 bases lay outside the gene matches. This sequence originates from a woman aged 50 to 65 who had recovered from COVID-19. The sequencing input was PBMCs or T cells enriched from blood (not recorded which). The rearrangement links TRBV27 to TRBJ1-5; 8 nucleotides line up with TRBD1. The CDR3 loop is CASRQGQGVNQPQHF. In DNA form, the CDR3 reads TGTGCCAGCAGACAAGGACAGGGTGTCAATCAGCCCCAGCATTTT.